The following is a T cell receptor (beta chain) sequence with its context. This entry comes from a study of cytomegalovirus exposure and HLA in healthy donors. The CDR3 has 21 amino acids. The germline CDR1 and CDR2 sequences are MNHEY and SMNVEV (reference sequence). The trim removed 2 bases at V and 4 bases at J, leaving 25 bases unmatched. PCR employed 60 Vbeta and 13 Jbeta primers. Clones were sequenced by immunoSEQ multiplex PCR, and TCRdb holds only the in-frame ones, with some missing. Among around 99,000 clones, 82% were seen once, and the ten largest hold roughly 2.7%. The receptor's source is a man aged 30 to 45 in good health and CMV-seropositive. Sequenced material: PBMCs. This chain joins TRBV27 and TRBJ1-2, with TRBD1 matching 7 bases. The CDR3 here is CASSLPGTDYAKPSPSYGYTF. The DNA for the CDR3 is TGTGCCAGCAGTTTACCGGGGACAGATTACGCCAAACCGTCCCCAAGCTATGGCTACACCTTC.